This is a list of T cell receptor beta chains from one sample in a study of T cell responses to AZD1222 COVID-19 vaccine. The repertoire was sequenced with immunoSEQ multiplex PCR; TCRdb's copy has only in-frame clones and lacks some. The sample carries 150,000 or so clones, approximately 90% recorded once. The input for sequencing was peripheral blood, taken on day 0 of AZD1222 vaccination. These receptors were obtained from an adult in good health. Each CDR3 is given with its conserved first and last residue. The D gene is left open where the match is weak. Where a row states a size, it is once, few, many or the class of an expanded clone; other rows omit it.

clone size,D gene,J gene,CDR3 length,V gene,CDR3 DNA,CDR3 protein
few,-,TRBJ1-6,13,TRBV7-9,TGTGCCAGCAGCTTAGTTCAGGGTTCACCCCTCCACTTT,CASSLVQGSPLHF
-,-,TRBJ1-4,15,TRBV28,TGTGCCAGCACCAACACACGGGGCTGGGGGGAAAAACTGTTTTTT,CASTNTRGWGEKLFF
-,-,TRBJ1-4,14,TRBV11-2,TGTGCCAGCAGCTGGACAGTATTCAATGAAAAACTGTTTTTT,CASSWTVFNEKLFF
-,-,TRBJ1-2,14,TRBV28,TGTGCCAGCAGTTTACACCGCATTAACTATGGCTACACCTTC,CASSLHRINYGYTF
-,-,TRBJ1-3,12,TRBV6-5,TGTGCCAGCAGGGACTCTGGAAACACCATATATTTT,CASRDSGNTIYF
-,TRBD2,TRBJ2-4,15,TRBV7-2,TGTGCCAGCAGCTCGGGACTAGCGGGAGGGAACATTCAGTACTTC,CASSSGLAGGNIQYF
few,-,TRBJ2-7,15,TRBV10-3,TGTGCCATCAGTGAGCCTAGGGGGGGGGTATACGAGCAGTACTTC,CAISEPRGGVYEQYF
-,TRBD2,TRBJ2-7,16,TRBV4-3,TGCGCCAGCAGCCAAGATATGGCTAGCGGGTCCTACGAGCAGTACTTC,CASSQDMASGSYEQYF
-,-,TRBJ1-2,13,TRBV12-3/TRBV12-4,TGTGCCGCCCGGGGTCTCGGGGACTATGGCTACACCTTC,CAARGLGDYGYTF
-,-,TRBJ2-1,15,TRBV5-1,TGCGCCAGCAGCTTGGTTTCCGCGGCCTACAATGAGCAGTTCTTC,CASSLVSAAYNEQFF